This T cell receptor (beta chain) was recovered during a study of cytomegalovirus exposure and HLA in healthy donors. Broader study findings: Productive rates of about 87% or about 30% were seen for most TCR beta V segments in an earlier analysis. Later on, a genetic analysis was performed. It linked a missense variant in DCLRE1C with V- and J-gene trimming of TCR beta. By HLA locus, TCR association rates varied in a later analysis, with DRB1 showing the most and HLA-C the fewest.

In regard to this clone: The antigen is undetermined.

The length of the CDR3 is 15 residues. Trimming pared 5 bases from V and 8 bases from J, leaving 18 bases between. Germline V gene lookup returns CDR1 MGHDK and CDR2 SYGVNS. In the PCR, 60 Vbeta and 13 Jbeta primers were used. This table comes from immunoSEQ multiplex PCR, and its TCRdb copy is limited to in-frame clones, with some not included. The data show more than 80,000 clones, around 76% seen once. At the time of sampling, donors were nominally healthy, though unrecorded immune exposures were likely. The genes are TRBV25-1 and TRBJ1-4, with D perhaps matching TRBD1 (6 bases). Source material: PBMCs. The origin of this receptor is a woman in her 50s in good health and CMV-seropositive. CDR3: CASSPTAGVGEKLFF. CDR3 coding DNA: TGTGCCAGCAGTCCCACGGCAGGGGTCGGCGAAAAACTGTTTTTT.